These 22 T cell receptor beta chains share one sample of origin, sequenced in a study of T cell responses to AZD1222 COVID-19 vaccine. Profiled with immunoSEQ multiplex PCR; TCRdb holds only in-frame clones, not every one. This sample has 59,000 or so clones; approximately 79% occur once, and the top ten carry roughly 10%. This sample comprised peripheral blood, obtained on day 0 of AZD1222 vaccination. All receptors come from an adult in good health.

Details on this clone: In the same sample, other DNA sequences code for this CDR3. The V gene is TRBV20-1, the J gene TRBJ1-1; D uncertain. The CDR3 is 11 amino acids. Looked up from germline, CDR1 is DFQATT and CDR2 is SNEGSKA (reference sequence). V was clipped by 0 bases and J by 1 base, with 0 bases between them. The CDR3 loop reads CSARENTEAFF. DNA of the CDR3: TGCAGTGCTAGAGAGAACACTGAAGCTTTCTTT.

The chain has TRBV20-1 and TRBJ2-1; 13 positions agree with TRBD2. J lost 9 bases, V lost 6 bases, and 8 bases had no gene match. The germline CDR1 and CDR2 sequences are DFQATT and SNEGSKA (reference sequence). The CDR3 is 14 amino acids. CDR3 DNA: TGCAGTGCCAGTGGGACTAGCGGGGTGGGTGAGCAGTTCTTC. Translated, it gives CSASGTSGVGEQFF.

The chain links TRBV4-1 to TRBJ1-3; D gene uncertain. This CDR3 has 14 residues. Between the trimmed V and J ends, which lost 5 bases and 0 bases, there was a span of 8 bases. From germline, CDR1 is MGHRA and CDR2 YSYEKL. DNA for the CDR3: TGCGCCAGCAGCAAGGAGGGCTCTGGAAACACCATATATTTT. Translating gives CASSKEGSGNTIYF.

The J gene is TRBJ2-3, the V gene TRBV6-5; D is undetermined. Between the trimmed V and J ends, which lost 0 bases and 1 base, there was a span of 8 bases. The V gene's germline CDR1 is MNHEY and CDR2 SVGAGI. This CDR3 region has 15 residues. The CDR3 DNA is TGTGCCAGCAGTTACTCGGGCGGTGGCACAGATACGCAGTATTTT. As protein: CASSYSGGGTDTQYF.

The chain carries TRBV7-2 and TRBJ2-7; D is unresolved. The V gene's germline CDR1 is SGHTA and CDR2 FQGNSA. The V end was cut by 1 base, the J end by 3 bases, with 7 bases between. The length of the CDR3 is 13 residues. CDR3 sequence: CASSLVSSYEQYF. The CDR3 DNA is TGTGCCAGCAGCTTAGTATCTAGCTACGAGCAGTACTTC.

The J gene is TRBJ1-3, the V gene TRBV5-1; no clear D gene. Germline V CDR1 and CDR2: SGHRS, YFSETQ. Deletions cut 0 bases from V and 4 bases from J, with 5 bases between. The CDR3 totals 13 residues. The CDR3 is CASSLDPGNTIYF. The CDR3 coding sequence is TGCGCCAGCAGCTTGGATCCCGGAAACACCATATATTTT. Based on the CDR3 plus reference TRBV5-1 and TRBJ1-3, the full variable domain is KAGVTQTPRYLIKTRGQQVTLSCSPISGHRSVSWYQQTPGQGLQFLFEYFSETQRNKGNFPGRFSGRQFSNSRSEMNVSTLELGDSALYLCASSLDPGNTIYFGEGSWLTVV.

The chain links TRBV5-1 to TRBJ2-1; a weak D match, TRBD2 (5 bases). Between the trimmed V and J ends, which lost 4 bases and 9 bases, there was a span of 20 bases. Germline V gene data show CDR1 as SGHRS and CDR2 as YFSETQ. The CDR3 loop spans 15 amino acids. Here the CDR3 reads CASSPAVGEQSEQFF. The CDR3 DNA reads TGCGCCAGCAGCCCGGCGGTGGGAGAACAGTCTGAGCAGTTCTTC.

In nucleotides, the CDR3 is TGTGCCAGTAAACTCCCACAGGGGAAGGGAACCGGGGAGCTGTTTTTT. This sequence encodes CASKLPQGKGTGELFF. The V gene is TRBV19, the J gene TRBJ2-2; 7 nucleotides match TRBD1. Trimming at V came to 7 bases and at J to 5 bases, leaving 13 bases not matched to a gene. The CDR3 consists of 16 residues. Looked up from germline, CDR1 is LNHDA and CDR2 is SQIVND (reference sequence).

The CDR3 DNA follows: TGTGCCAGCAGCTTAAATACTGGTTCCTATAATTCACCCCTCCACTTT. Its protein product is CASSLNTGSYNSPLHF. The rearrangement joins TRBV11-2 to TRBJ1-6; no definite D call. This CDR3 comprises 16 residues. V was trimmed by 2 bases and J by 1 base, leaving 9 bases between them. Germline CDR1 reads SGHAT; CDR2 reads FQNNGV.

The rearrangement joins TRBV5-1 to TRBJ2-5, with 10 bases identical to TRBD2. Per germline, CDR1 SGHRS and CDR2 YFSETQ. J gave up 5 bases and V 4 bases, and 8 bases lay outside the gene matches. The CDR3 has 15 residues. The CDR3 protein is CASSHKRGGRETQYF. The CDR3 nucleotides read TGCGCCAGCAGCCATAAGCGGGGGGGCCGGGAGACCCAGTACTTC.

This clone was found once. This sequence joins TRBV11-2 and TRBJ1-2; D is perhaps TRBD1 (6 bases). V lost 2 bases and J lost 0, with 13 bases in between. Per the germline V gene, CDR1 is SGHAT and CDR2 is FQNNGV. This CDR3 has 16 amino acids. CDR3 loop: CASSLPGTPPNYGYTF. DNA for the CDR3: TGTGCCAGCAGCTTACCTGGGACACCTCCTAACTATGGCTACACCTTC.

This clone was detected only a few times. The CDR3 sequence: CASSLAQRPHEQYF. CDR3 sequence (DNA): TGTGCCAGCAGTTTAGCACAGAGACCCCACGAGCAGTACTTC. The genes are TRBV27 and TRBJ2-7; D gene uncertain. This CDR3 region has 14 residues. Germline CDR1 MNHEY, CDR2 SMNVEV (reference sequence). V was shortened by 2 bases and J by 5 bases, with 13 bases between the two germline ends.

The chain has TRBV5-6 and TRBJ2-1, with 14 bases lining up with TRBD2. Looked up from germline, CDR1 is SGHDT and CDR2 is YYEEEE. The CDR3 loop spans 13 amino acids. The V segment lost 2 bases and the J segment 12 bases; nucleotides outside the gene matches: 1. This chain's CDR3 is CASSFGTSGGQFF. CDR3 coding DNA: TGTGCCAGCAGCTTCGGGACTAGCGGGGGGCAGTTCTTC. Full variable domain (missing parts from reference TRBV5-6 and TRBJ2-1): DAGVTQSPTHLIKTRGQQVTLRCSPKSGHDTVSWYQQALGQGPQFIFQYYEEEERQRGNFPDRFSGHQFPNYSSELNVNALLLGDSALYLCASSFGTSGGQFFGPGTRLTVL.

V gene TRBV10-3 combines with J gene TRBJ1-5, with D tentatively TRBD1 (5 bases). The germline V gene has CDR1 ENHRY and CDR2 SYGVKD. The CDR3 covers 14 residues. V shed 2 bases and J shed 8 bases, with 13 bases lying between them. CDR3 protein: CAISEHGREEPQHF. The DNA for the CDR3 is TGTGCCATCAGTGAGCATGGCAGGGAGGAGCCCCAGCATTTT.

This chain connects TRBV19 to TRBJ1-1; D is uncertain. The germline gives CDR1 LNHDA, CDR2 SQIVND (reference sequence). Trimming shortened V by 5 bases and J by 11 bases, and 12 bases separated the two germline ends. The CDR3 contains 11 residues. CDR3 nucleotides: TGTGCCAGTAGTCTGGGCCGTAGGGCTTTCTTT. This codes for CASSLGRRAFF.

This clone was seen once. The chain has TRBV11-2 and TRBJ1-3; 7 nucleotides match TRBD1. Losses at the gene ends were 5 bases for V and 4 bases for J; bases not matched to a gene: 5. This CDR3 has 14 amino acids. Per germline, CDR1 SGHAT and CDR2 FQNNGV. DNA for the CDR3: TGTGCCAGCAGCCAGACAGGGTTGGGAAACACCATATATTTT. Translating gives CASSQTGLGNTIYF.

The CDR3, as DNA: TGTGCCAGCAGTTTAGAAGAGACCCAGTACTTC. It is translated as CASSLEETQYF. The gene calls are TRBV12-3 or TRBV12-4 and TRBJ2-5; D not resolved. This CDR3 has 11 residues. V was clipped by 1 base and J by 3 bases, with 0 bases between them.

The V gene is TRBV6-5, the J gene TRBJ1-2, with D perhaps matching TRBD1 (5 bases). Germline CDR1 and CDR2: MNHEY and SVGAGI. V was shortened by 2 bases and J by 7 bases, with 11 bases between the two germline ends. This CDR3 comprises 13 residues. The CDR3 spells CASSYNQGGGYTF. The CDR3 DNA is TGTGCCAGCAGTTACAACCAGGGTGGTGGCTACACCTTC.

This clone was detected only a few times. The chain combines TRBV11-2 with TRBJ1-2; TRBD1 is a possible D gene (5 bases). Deletions cut 11 bases from V and 6 bases from J, with 19 bases between. CDR3 length: 13 residues. The germline V gene encodes CDR1 SGHAT and CDR2 FQNNGV. Here the CDR3 reads CASGTLWDHGYTF. DNA of the CDR3: TGTGCCTCCGGGACTCTCTGGGACCATGGCTACACCTTC. Complete variable domain (other parts from reference TRBV11-2 and TRBJ1-2): EAGVAQSPRYKIIEKRQSVAFWCNPISGHATLYWYQQILGQGPKLLIQFQNNGVVDDSQLPKDRFSAERLKGVDSTLKIQPAKLEDSAVYLCASGTLWDHGYTFGSGTRLTVV.

The chain employs TRBV10-3 and TRBJ2-7; 11 nucleotides line up with TRBD2. Germline loops: CDR1 ENHRY, CDR2 SYGVKD. The length of the CDR3 is 19 residues. The V gene end was trimmed by 3 bases and the J gene end by 0 bases; junction bases not matched to a gene: 13. The CDR3 DNA sequence: TGTGCCATCAGTGATGTCCTAGCGGGAGGCTCTGTTAGCTCCTACGAGCAGTACTTC. Amino acid sequence: CAISDVLAGGSVSSYEQYF.

The chain recombines TRBV3-1 (or the pseudogene TRBV3-2) with TRBJ1-1, with 7 bases matching TRBD1. Germline V gene sequence: CDR1 LGHDT, CDR2 YNNKEL (reference sequence). Trimming cost V 4 bases and J 4 bases; bases outside gene matches: 9. This CDR3 is 15 amino acids long. In DNA form, the CDR3 reads TGTGCCAGCAGCCGACAGGGTATCGGTCCCACTGAAGCTTTCTTT. Protein sequence: CASSRQGIGPTEAFF.

This clone has just one count. The chain carries TRBV20-1 and TRBJ2-5; D perhaps matches TRBD2 (6 bases). Germline V gene lookup returns CDR1 DFQATT and CDR2 SNEGSKA (reference sequence). The CDR3 extends over 11 amino acids. V lost 7 bases, J lost 6 bases, and 12 bases lay in between. Here the CDR3 reads CSGGGPKTQYF. In DNA form, the CDR3 reads TGCAGTGGGGGAGGACCTAAGACCCAGTACTTC.